These 21 T cell receptor beta chains originate from one sample sequenced in a study of beta chain features in type 1 diabetes. Expressed TCRB transcripts were sequenced, since all the RNA that had been isolated was reverse transcribed. Only in-frame clones appear in the TCRdb table, and some are missing; sequencing was by immunoSEQ multiplex PCR. The sample records under 900,000 clones, roughly 15% being singletons. Sequences were obtained from naive CD4+ T cells from blood. Receptors originate from a woman between 18 and 29 years old in good health.

CDR3 DNA sequence: TGCAGCGTTGCTGTCACCCTGAACACTGAAGCTTTCTTT. It codes for CSVAVTLNTEAFF. This sequence joins TRBV29-1 and TRBJ1-1; D is ambiguous. Trimming left V 4 bases short and J 0 bases short, with 9 bases between. Germline values: CDR1 SQVTM, CDR2 ANQGSEA. The CDR3 runs to 13 residues.

In this sample, this clone turned up many times. The chain has TRBV7-9 and TRBJ2-6; TRBD1 agrees at 10 bases. The CDR3 runs to 14 residues. Trimming removed 4 bases from V and 9 bases from J; junction bases left unmatched: 3. Per germline, CDR1 SEHNR and CDR2 FQNEAQ (reference sequence). CDR3 nucleotides: TGTGCCAGCAGCTGGACAGGGGGTGTCAACGTCCTGACTTTC. It is translated as CASSWTGGVNVLTF. The variable domain in full, with the rest retrieved from reference TRBV7-9 and TRBJ2-6, is DTGVSQNPRHKITKRGQNVTFRCDPISEHNRLYWYRQTLGQGPEFLTYFQNEAQLEKSRLLSDRFSAERPKGSFSTLEIQRTEQGDSAMYLCASSWTGGVNVLTFGAGSRLTVL.

This sequence joins TRBV28 and TRBJ1-3, with 7 bases aligning to TRBD1. There are 13 residues in the CDR3. Germline-derived CDR1 and CDR2 are MDHEN and SYDVKM. After removal of 8 bases from V and 6 bases from J, the junction contained 7 bases not matched to a gene. CDR3 DNA sequence: TGTGCCAGCCACAGGGGCAGGGTAAACACCATATATTTT. Translated, it gives CASHRGRVNTIYF.

V and J are TRBV9 and TRBJ1-2, with 10 bases lining up with TRBD1. The trim removed 4 bases at V and 8 bases at J, leaving 14 bases unmatched. The CDR3 is made up of 16 amino acids. Germline values: CDR1 SGDLS, CDR2 YYNGEE. CDR3 loop: CASSLTSDRGRQGYTF. Written as DNA, the CDR3 is TGTGCCAGCAGCTTAACCTCGGACAGGGGGAGACAGGGCTACACCTTC.

The rearrangement links TRBV7-9 to TRBJ1-2; TRBD1 is a possible D gene (5 bases). Germline V CDR1 and CDR2: SEHNR, FQNEAQ (reference sequence). Trimming took off 5 bases at V and 5 bases at J, with 12 bases between the two ends. CDR3 length: 13 residues. CDR3 DNA: TGTGCCAGCAGCCCCCAAAGGGGTTATGGCTACACCTTC. This sequence encodes CASSPQRGYGYTF.

This clone has a handful of counts. The sample holds other DNA sequences that translate to the same CDR3. The chain links TRBV20-1 to TRBJ2-7; possible D gene TRBD2, 6 bases. CDR1 is DFQATT, CDR2 SNEGSKA, per germline (reference sequence). Trimming left V 5 bases short and J 4 bases short, with 9 bases between. The CDR3 consists of 11 residues. DNA for the CDR3: TGCAGTGCTGCGGGATCATACGAGCAGTACTTC. As protein: CSAAGSYEQYF.

The sample holds a few counts of this clone. The chain employs TRBV7-2 and TRBJ2-3; D gene ambiguous. Germline V lookup: CDR1 SGHTA, CDR2 FQGNSA. V was pared by 7 bases and J by 8 bases, with 13 bases between. The CDR3 spans 12 residues. The CDR3 loop reads CASTPQTTTQYF. For the CDR3, the DNA is TGTGCCAGCACCCCCCAAACGACTACGCAGTATTTT.

The count of this clone is one. The V and J genes are TRBV11-2 and TRBJ1-2; D ambiguous. V lost 5 bases and J lost 4, with 17 bases in between. CDR1 is SGHAT, CDR2 FQNNGV, per germline. This CDR3 contains 15 residues. For the CDR3, the DNA is TGTGCCAGCAGCCGGACGCCCGAAGGTAGCTATGGCTACACCTTC. This translates into CASSRTPEGSYGYTF.

This chain connects TRBV27 to TRBJ1-1; D is unclear. Trimming stripped 2 bases from V and 1 base from J, with 8 bases between. This CDR3 spans 14 amino acids. The germline gives CDR1 MNHEY, CDR2 SMNVEV (reference sequence). The CDR3 here is CASSLAGRNTEAFF. CDR3 DNA: TGTGCCAGCAGTTTAGCGGGCAGGAACACTGAAGCTTTCTTT.

This clone has a handful of counts. The CDR3 coding sequence is TGTGCCAGCAGCTCCACTAGCGGCCAAGAGACCCAGTACTTC. Translating gives CASSSTSGQETQYF. V gene TRBV28 combines with J gene TRBJ2-5; 8 bases are shared with TRBD2. The CDR3 runs to 14 residues. In germline, CDR1 is MDHEN, CDR2 SYDVKM. V dropped 6 bases and J dropped 1; count of bases not matched to a gene: 4. The complete variable domain, with remaining parts taken from reference TRBV28 and TRBJ2-5, reads DVKVTQSSRYLVKRTGEKVFLECVQDMDHENMFWYRQDPGLGLRLIYFSYDVKMKEKGDIPEGYSVSREKKERFSLILESASTNQTSMYLCASSSTSGQETQYFGPGTRLLVL.

This clone was detected a few times. J is TRBJ1-2 and V is TRBV6-1; 8 bases agree with TRBD1. This CDR3 spans 17 amino acids. In germline, CDR1 is MNHNS, CDR2 SASEGT. Germline trimming cut 3 bases from V and 0 bases from J; bases unmatched to any gene: 9. CDR3: CASSDRTGGTTNYGYTF. CDR3 in DNA: TGTGCCAGCAGTGACCGAACAGGGGGAACCACTAACTATGGCTACACCTTC.

This clone was recorded a few times. This chain joins TRBV19 and TRBJ2-3; maybe TRBD2 (6 bases). Between the trimmed V and J ends, which lost 7 bases and 2 bases, there was a span of 10 bases. The germline gives CDR1 LNHDA, CDR2 SQIVND (reference sequence). The CDR3 loop spans 13 amino acids. The CDR3 reads CASKEGYTDTQYF. Here the CDR3 DNA reads TGTGCCAGTAAGGAGGGATACACAGATACGCAGTATTTT. The full variable domain, completed using reference TRBV19 and TRBJ2-3, is DGGITQSPKYLFRKEGQNVTLSCEQNLNHDAMYWYRQDPGQGLRLIYYSQIVNDFQKGDIAEGYSVSREKKESFPLTVTSAQKNPTAFYLCASKEGYTDTQYFGPGTRLTVL.

The genes are TRBV28 and TRBJ2-1, with 11 nucleotides matching TRBD1. Germline lookup yields CDR1 MDHEN and CDR2 SYDVKM. V shed 4 bases and J 7 bases; nucleotides not matched to a gene: 9. The CDR3 consists of 16 residues. In DNA form, the CDR3 reads TGTGCCAGCAGTTCTTCCGGGACAGGGGGAAGTAATGAGCAGTTCTTC. This sequence encodes CASSSSGTGGSNEQFF.

This clone was counted only a few times. The gene calls are TRBV5-5 and TRBJ2-3, with a tentative D call TRBD2 (6 bases). Looked up from germline, CDR1 is SGHKS and CDR2 is YYEKEE (reference sequence). Trimming cost V 3 bases and J 2 bases, with 16 bases left between them. The CDR3 runs 16 residues. The CDR3 protein is CASSSKLASATDTQYF. As DNA, the CDR3 is TGTGCCAGCAGCTCGAAGCTGGCTAGCGCCACAGATACGCAGTATTTT.

The genes are TRBV5-6 and TRBJ1-4; 10 positions match TRBD1. The germline CDR1 and CDR2 sequences are SGHDT and YYEEEE. The CDR3 runs to 16 residues. The V and J ends lost 4 bases and 6 bases, in that order; junction bases with no gene match: 9. Here the CDR3 DNA reads TGTGCCAGCAGCCCGGGACAGGGGATCCGCTATGAAAAACTGTTTTTT. It yields the protein CASSPGQGIRYEKLFF.

The chain is built from TRBV18 and TRBJ2-1, with 11 nucleotides matching TRBD2. With V trimmed by 0 bases and J by 6 bases, 7 bases remained unmatched. The CDR3 contains 17 residues. CDR1 is KGHSH and CDR2 is LQKENI in the germline V gene. The CDR3 reads CASSPPPLAGEVNEQFF. DNA for the CDR3: TGTGCCAGCTCACCACCCCCACTAGCGGGAGAGGTCAATGAGCAGTTCTTC.

The chain couples TRBV5-1 to TRBJ2-1; D ambiguous. The CDR3 is 13 residues long. Germline V gives CDR1 SGHRS, CDR2 YFSETQ. With 0 bases removed from V and 4 bases from J, the gap between germline ends came to 5 bases. The CDR3: CASSLEVYNEQFF. The CDR3 nucleotides read TGCGCCAGCAGCTTGGAGGTATACAATGAGCAGTTCTTC. The whole variable domain, filled in from reference TRBV5-1 and TRBJ2-1, reads KAGVTQTPRYLIKTRGQQVTLSCSPISGHRSVSWYQQTPGQGLQFLFEYFSETQRNKGNFPGRFSGRQFSNSRSEMNVSTLELGDSALYLCASSLEVYNEQFFGPGTRLTVL.

This clone was observed a handful of times. This rearrangement joins TRBV5-4 to TRBJ2-3; possibly TRBD2 for D (6 bases). Trimming cost V 5 bases and J 9 bases, with 25 bases left between them. The CDR3 loop spans 16 amino acids. Per germline, CDR1 SGHNT and CDR2 YYREEE (reference sequence). The chain's CDR3 is CASRYGGEGRLKTQYF. The CDR3, as DNA: TGTGCCAGCAGATATGGCGGGGAAGGCCGGTTGAAGACGCAGTATTTT.

This clone was counted only a few times. The rearrangement joins TRBV7-8 to TRBJ2-1, with D perhaps TRBD2 (5 bases). This CDR3 is 14 amino acids long. Germline loops: CDR1 SGHVS, CDR2 FQNEAQ. Trimming removed 4 bases at V and 2 bases at J, with 9 bases between. CDR3: CASSSGVPYNEQFF. The CDR3 bases are TGTGCCAGCAGCTCCGGGGTGCCCTACAATGAGCAGTTCTTC.

A few counts support this clone. The rearrangement joins TRBV5-6 to TRBJ2-6, with D hard to call. CDR1 and CDR2 (germline): SGHDT, YYEEEE. The CDR3 is 15 amino acids. Trimming pared 5 bases from V and 1 base from J, leaving 10 bases between. CDR3 in amino acids: CASSHGPSGANVLTF. CDR3 coding DNA: TGTGCCAGCAGTCACGGGCCTTCTGGGGCCAACGTCCTGACTTTC.

In this sample, this clone turned up a few times. The chain employs TRBV7-2 and TRBJ2-1, with 10 bases matching TRBD2. This CDR3 region has 14 residues. Germline V gives CDR1 SGHTA, CDR2 FQGNSA. V was pared by 6 bases and J by 3 bases, with 2 bases of the junction left unmatched. CDR3 protein: CASRLAGFYNEQFF. In DNA, the CDR3 is TGTGCCAGCAGACTAGCGGGATTCTACAATGAGCAGTTCTTC.